This TCR beta chain was sequenced during a study of T cell repertoires in cytomegalovirus infection (dated by TCRdb to between 2017 and 2020). Looking at the study overall: Peptide stimulations targeted recently identified HLA-C-restricted CMV epitopes, whose presentation resists viral immunomodulation, together with well-studied HLA-B-restricted epitopes. Because public TCR beta signatures pointed to carriage of CMV infection together with the matching HLA type, the HLA type of each donor mattered for the analysis. Broad study findings and their caveats: Cumulative frequency of public TCR beta family members discriminated carriers of CMV infection plus the relevant HLA type in this cohort and an independent roughly 330-donor cohort. The ex vivo response was dominated by HLA-C-restricted CMV-specific TCR beta clonotypes, which also provided the single most frequent clonotype in two of eight donors.

Per the publication, the treatment or condition label means: in vitro stimulation with specific CMV peptide epitopes to enrich CMV-specific T cells. The instrument was an Illumina HiSeq 1500. TCRdb ran its own pipeline on the public reads, namely fastp trimming at Q25 and MiXCR clone calling, and kept in-frame beta chains. A single entry per CDR3 protein holds the most common genes and DNA from its merged rows. The sample contains some 200,000 distinct CDR3 sequences, 30% to 45% of them found a single time. Around 64% of the sample is in the top ten clones. This clonotype was detected only a few times. No cognate antigen has been identified for it. Within one base of it there is no much larger clone, and no base qualities were kept. The TCR comes from a human donor in good health (CMV status not recorded). Some clones in this sample may be carry-over from other donors' samples. The specimen comprised CD8+ T cells from cultured PBMCs, sampled from culture after CMV antigen stimulation.

The DNA reads TGTGCCAGCAGTTCCTCGACTAGCGGGGTCCCTGAGCAGTTCTTC. Translated, it reads CASSSSTSGVPEQFF. In this chain, TRBV12-3 or TRBV12-4 is recombined with TRBJ2-1, and 11 bases in between align with TRBD2. The CDR3 spans 15 residues, from the cysteine through the phenylalanine. The sequence is cut down to CDR3 DNA, 45 bases in frame from base 1. Clipping removes 4 bases from V and 9 bases from J, with 8 as the unmatched junction base count.